The present entry profiles one T cell receptor beta chain with its context. Its antigen is not identified. Within the sample, other DNA sequences also encode this same CDR3. These data come from a study of T cell responses to AZD1222 COVID-19 vaccine. Notes on the study in general: The study found vaccine-associated CD4 TCRs spanning spike, dominant at 160-218 and 743-854. Donors were largely white British and mainly female; clonal diversity was possibly underestimated. Only a handful of AZD1222 recipients, about six in all, had baseline seropositivity. The reported proportion of spike-specific TCRs targeting unmutated variant regions was nearly half.

Assay used: immunoSEQ multiplex PCR; TCRdb lists only in-frame clones, some missing. The repertoire holds roughly 150,000 clones, with nearly 95% as singletons. V was pared by 0 bases and J by 1 base, with 1 base of the junction left unmatched. This CDR3 region has 15 residues. CDR1 is SGDLS and CDR2 is YYNGEE in the germline V gene. The chain joins TRBV9 to TRBJ2-7; TRBD1 matches at 10 bases. The TCR was taken from an adult in good health. The sample was peripheral blood, taken on day 0 of AZD1222 vaccination. The CDR3 protein is CASSVGQGASYEQYF. The CDR3 DNA reads TGTGCCAGCAGCGTAGGACAGGGGGCGTCCTACGAGCAGTACTTC.